Below are 30 T cell receptor beta chains sequenced from a single sample in a study of metastatic and nonmetastatic thyroid tumors. TCRdb re-clonotyped the PCR reads via MiXCR. The table includes 45,000 to 55,000 clones, under 30% detected once. Prior to thyroid surgery, none of the patients had received any treatment. Sequencing used blood. These receptors were obtained from a male donor with papillary thyroid cancer or a benign thyroid nodule (not recorded which). Some clones in this sample may be carry-over from other donors' samples.

This clone showed up just a few times. This chain connects TRBV11-3 to TRBJ2-2; TRBD1 is a possible D gene (5 bases). This CDR3 region has 15 residues. Germline-derived CDR1 and CDR2 are SGHNT and YENEEA. Trimming pared 3 bases from V and 0 bases from J, leaving 8 bases between. CDR3 amino acids: CASSFSTANTGELFF. The CDR3 DNA reads TGTGCCAGCAGCTTCTCGACAGCGAACACCGGGGAGCTGTTTTTT.

This clone was recorded at least ten times. This chain joins TRBV5-4 and TRBJ2-2; no clear D gene. Germline loops: CDR1 SGHNT, CDR2 YYREEE (reference sequence). This CDR3 region has 13 residues. Trimming shortened V by 0 bases and J by 7 bases, and 7 bases separated the two germline ends. The CDR3 DNA sequence: TGTGCCAGCAGCTTGGAACGGTTCGGGGAGCTGTTTTTT. Translating it yields CASSLERFGELFF.

The chain is built from TRBV2 and TRBJ1-4; 8 bases match TRBD1. The CDR3 extends over 14 amino acids. CDR1 SNHLY and CDR2 FYNNEI come from the germline V gene. Losses at the gene ends were 6 bases for V and 3 bases for J; bases not matched to a gene: 3. In DNA, the CDR3 is TGTGCCAGCAGCAAACAGGGGGCTAATGAAAAACTGTTTTTT. Its protein is CASSKQGANEKLFF.

This clone was picked up many times. This chain uses TRBV7-2 with TRBJ1-6; D unclear. Germline assignment: CDR1 SGHTA and CDR2 FQGNSA. CDR3 length: 15 amino acids. The V gene lost 1 base and the J gene lost 10 bases, with 14 bases spanning the gap. CDR3 loop: CASSLVGSSGSPLHF. CDR3 nucleotide sequence: TGTGCCAGCAGCTTAGTTGGCAGCTCGGGGTCACCCCTCCACTTT.

The sample holds many counts of this clone. This may be a read error: a much more frequent sequence differs by one nucleotide. Other DNA sequences of this sample code for an identical CDR3. The rearrangement uses TRBV4-1 and TRBJ2-2, with 8 bases matching TRBD2. V lost 3 bases, J lost 6 bases, and 12 bases stayed unmatched. CDR3 length: 17 residues. The germline CDR1 and CDR2 sequences are MGHRA and YSYEKL. The CDR3 DNA is TGCGCCAGCAGCCACAACCCCGGACTAGCAAGGTCCGGGGAGCTGTTTTTT. As protein: CASSHNPGLARSGELFF.

As regards this clone: Relative to the germline gene, one junction end is altered; a read error may explain this. The chain employs TRBV7-8 and TRBJ1-3; D remains ambiguous. The CDR3 sequence is 16 residues long. CDR1 and CDR2 from the germline V gene are SGHVS and FQNEAQ. The CDR3 DNA reads TGTGCCAGCAGCTTAAGGACCGCCGAGAATGGAAACACCATATATTTC. Its translation: CASSLRTAENGNTIYF.

This clone was picked up many times. V usage is TRBV12-3 or TRBV12-4 and J usage is TRBJ2-3; no reliable D call. V lost 6 bases to trimming and J lost 1 base, with 11 bases between them. The CDR3 totals 14 residues. The CDR3 spells CASRPRSGTDTQYF. In nucleotides, the CDR3 is TGTGCCAGCAGGCCCCGGTCTGGCACAGATACGCAGTATTTT.

This clone was seen a handful of times. V is TRBV24-1 and J is TRBJ1-1, with 8 bases lining up with TRBD1. The CDR3 length is 14 residues. Germline V gives CDR1 KGHDR, CDR2 SFDVKD. The J segment lost 8 bases and the V segment lost 2 bases, leaving 6 bases of the junction unmatched. CDR3 nucleotides: TGTGCCACCAGTGATTCAGGGGGCCACAGAGAAGCTTTCTTT. The encoded protein is CATSDSGGHREAFF.

The gene calls are TRBV30 and TRBJ2-7; D is possibly TRBD1 (7 bases). CDR1 is GTSNPN, CDR2 SVGIG, per germline (reference sequence). Trimming removed 0 bases at V and 4 bases at J, with 19 bases between. The CDR3 extends over 16 amino acids. The CDR3 sequence is CAWSVIPSQGRYEQYF. The CDR3 DNA follows: TGTGCCTGGAGTGTAATCCCCTCACAGGGGAGGTACGAGCAGTACTTC.

This clone was recorded at least ten times. The chain links TRBV28 to TRBJ2-5; no reliable D call. Per the germline V gene, CDR1 is MDHEN and CDR2 is SYDVKM. The length of the CDR3 is 11 residues. The V end lost 6 bases, the J end lost 3 bases, and 5 bases lay between the germline ends. CDR3 sequence reads: CASREEETQYF. For the CDR3, the DNA is TGTGCCAGCAGGGAAGAAGAGACCCAGTACTTC.

This clone has ten or more counts. V and J are TRBV27 and TRBJ2-1; a weak D match, TRBD1 (5 bases). This CDR3 is built from 13 residues. Trimming shortened V by 2 bases and J by 4 bases, and 6 bases separated the two germline ends. Germline loops: CDR1 MNHEY, CDR2 SMNVEV (reference sequence). The CDR3 loop reads CASSLGAYNEQFF. CDR3 bases: TGTGCCAGCAGTTTAGGGGCGTACAATGAGCAGTTCTTC.

The rearrangement links TRBV19 to TRBJ2-2; 8 bases map to TRBD1. The junction had 6 bases not matched to a gene; V was cut back by 0 bases and J by 6 bases. Germline V gene data show CDR1 as LNHDA and CDR2 as SQIVND (reference sequence). The CDR3 consists of 16 residues. Here the CDR3 DNA reads TGTGCCAGTAGTATAGACAGGGGGCAAGGCGCCGGGGAGCTGTTTTTT. The encoded protein is CASSIDRGQGAGELFF.

This clone came up a few times. CDR3 residues: CASSEQGAFYGYTF. The CDR3, as DNA: TGTGCCAGCAGTGAGCAGGGGGCCTTCTATGGCTACACCTTC. The V call is TRBV6-1, the J call TRBJ1-2, with TRBD1 identical over 8 bases. The germline CDR1 and CDR2 sequences are MNHNS and SASEGT. V lost 3 bases, J lost 4 bases, and 4 bases stayed unmatched. The CDR3 has 14 residues.

This clone was recorded a few times. This chain connects TRBV6-1 to TRBJ2-1; D remains unclear. The germline V gene encodes CDR1 MNHNS and CDR2 SASEGT. Trimming shortened V by 2 bases and J by 16 bases, and 15 bases separated the two germline ends. This CDR3 is 12 amino acids long. CDR3 residues: CASSENVAPSFF. The CDR3 DNA follows: TGTGCCAGCAGTGAAAATGTGGCCCCCAGCTTCTTC.

Only a few counts were recorded for this clone. V gene TRBV30 combines with J gene TRBJ2-2, with D unclear. V gave up 4 bases and J gave up 8 bases, with 8 bases separating them. The CDR3 totals 11 residues. The V gene's germline CDR1 is GTSNPN and CDR2 SVGIG (reference sequence). CDR3 coding DNA: TGTGCCTGGAACAGTAAGGGGGAGCTGTTTTTT. Amino acid sequence: CAWNSKGELFF.

In the case of this clone: Germline is not matched at one junction end, which may reflect a read error. This chain joins TRBV30 and TRBJ2-5, with 7 bases lining up with TRBD1. This CDR3 is 13 amino acids long. CDR1 and CDR2 (germline): GTSNPN, SVGIG (reference sequence). In DNA form, the CDR3 reads TGTGCCTGGAGTATACAGGGGTCGGAGACCCATTACTTC. This translates into CAWSIQGSETHYF. Together with reference TRBV30 and TRBJ2-5, the CDR3 gives the full variable domain: SQTIHQWPATLVQPVGSPLSLECTVEGTSNPNLYWYRQAAGRGLQLLFYSVGIGQISSEVPQNLSASRPQDRQFILSSKKLLLSDSGFYLCAWSIQGSETHYFGPGTRLLVL.

This clone was seen ten or more times. CDR3 bases: TGTGCCAGCACTCGCAGGGGGACCGAGCAGTACTTC. It specifies CASTRRGTEQYF. The chain recombines TRBV6-1 with TRBJ2-7, with 7 bases fitting TRBD1. The CDR3 has 12 amino acids. CDR1 is MNHNS, CDR2 SASEGT, per germline. Trimming at V came to 7 bases and at J to 6 bases, leaving 6 bases not matched to a gene.

This clone has a single count. The genes are TRBV5-1 and TRBJ2-7; 8 positions agree with TRBD1. Germline CDR1 is SGHRS and CDR2 is YFSETQ. J lost 2 bases, V lost 0 bases, and 4 bases had no gene match. This CDR3 has 15 amino acids. The CDR3: CASSLAGTGAYEQYF. As DNA, the CDR3 is TGCGCCAGCAGCTTGGCCGGGACAGGCGCCTACGAGCAGTACTTC. Looking up the rest from reference TRBV5-1 and TRBJ2-7 gives the full variable domain: KAGVTQTPRYLIKTRGQQVTLSCSPISGHRSVSWYQQTPGQGLQFLFEYFSETQRNKGNFPGRFSGRQFSNSRSEMNVSTLELGDSALYLCASSLAGTGAYEQYFGPGTRLTVT.

The CDR3 sequence: CSARDPGRPETQYF. DNA of the CDR3: TGCAGTGCTAGAGATCCGGGACGCCCAGAGACCCAGTACTTC. The rearrangement uses TRBV20-1 and TRBJ2-5; D might be TRBD1 or TRBD2, each matching 5 bases. V lost 0 bases and J lost 4, with 12 bases in between. The CDR3 has 14 amino acids. The germline V gene encodes CDR1 DFQATT and CDR2 SNEGSKA (reference sequence).

V is TRBV6-5 and J is TRBJ2-2; 9 bases are shared with TRBD2. Germline values: CDR1 MNHEY, CDR2 SVGAGI. The CDR3 totals 18 residues. The trim removed 5 bases at V and 5 bases at J, leaving 15 bases unmatched. The CDR3 loop reads CASSRARGIAGETGELFF. CDR3 DNA sequence: TGTGCCAGCAGTCGCGCCCGAGGGATAGCGGGAGAGACCGGGGAGCTGTTTTTT.

This clone was detected ten times or more. The chain recombines TRBV6-1 with TRBJ1-1; a weak D match, TRBD1 (5 bases). V was trimmed by 8 bases and J by 4 bases, leaving 17 bases between them. The V gene's germline CDR1 is MNHNS and CDR2 SASEGT. The CDR3 contains 14 residues. CDR3 nucleotides: TGTGCCAGCGGAGACAGTGAATTTTTCACTGAAGCTTTCTTT. Its translation is CASGDSEFFTEAFF.

The genes are TRBV11-2 and TRBJ2-7, with TRBD2 matching over 9 bases. This CDR3 spans 19 amino acids. Trimming took 1 base from V and 3 from J; bases not matched to a gene: 16. Germline V CDR1 and CDR2: SGHAT, FQNNGV. CDR3 protein: CASSLGCIAGVLIYYEQYF. CDR3 bases: TGTGCCAGCAGCTTAGGATGCATAGCGGGAGTACTTATTTACTACGAGCAGTACTTC.

The rearrangement joins TRBV20-1 to TRBJ2-7; 9 bases fit TRBD1. Unmatched junction bases numbered 8, after V lost 4 bases and J lost 1 base. Germline CDR1 DFQATT, CDR2 SNEGSKA (reference sequence). CDR3 length: 15 residues. For the CDR3, the DNA is TGCAGTGCTAATGTTTGGACAGGGGTTTCCTACGAGCAGTACTTC. Amino acid sequence: CSANVWTGVSYEQYF.

This clone was counted at least ten times. V is TRBV6-1 and J is TRBJ1-2, with D tentatively TRBD1 (5 bases). The CDR3 is 12 amino acids. V gave up 5 bases and J gave up 7 bases, with 11 bases separating them. The germline gives CDR1 MNHNS, CDR2 SASEGT. CDR3: CASSSPGGGYTF. CDR3 DNA: TGTGCCAGCAGTTCTCCCGGGGGTGGCTACACCTTC.

This clone was counted only a few times. The rearrangement links TRBV12-3 or TRBV12-4 to TRBJ2-5; D unclear. The CDR3 has 12 residues. The V and J ends lost 1 base and 5 bases respectively, with 5 bases between them. The CDR3: CASSLGLETQYF. The CDR3 nucleotides are TGTGCCAGCAGTTTAGGGTTGGAGACCCAGTACTTC.

At least ten counts were recorded for this clone. J is TRBJ1-6 and V is TRBV20-1; no clear D. Trimming removed 3 bases from V and 9 bases from J, with 15 bases in between. Germline V lookup: CDR1 DFQATT, CDR2 SNEGSKA (reference sequence). There are 14 residues in the CDR3. The DNA for the CDR3 is TGCAGTGCTAGGACCACAACCTCCATTTCACCCCTCCACTTT. Translated: CSARTTTSISPLHF.

This clone has at least ten counts. The rearrangement links TRBV25-1 to TRBJ1-3, with 9 bases matching TRBD1. The trim removed 2 bases at V and 4 bases at J, leaving 15 bases unmatched. CDR1 is MGHDK and CDR2 is SYGVNS in the germline V gene. This CDR3 has 19 amino acids. The CDR3 coding sequence is TGTGCCAGCAGTGAACTTGGACAGGGGAACGGCCTAACAGGAAACACCATATATTTT. It yields the protein CASSELGQGNGLTGNTIYF.

This clone came up many times. The chain recombines TRBV7-9 with TRBJ2-5; perhaps D is TRBD1 or TRBD2 (5 bases each). The CDR3 totals 16 residues. Germline CDR1 is SEHNR and CDR2 is FQNEAQ (reference sequence). Trimming shortened V by 5 bases and J by 1 base, and 17 bases separated the two germline ends. CDR3 protein: CASSLSSWGIQETQYF. CDR3 bases: TGTGCCAGCAGCCTAAGTTCGTGGGGGATCCAAGAGACCCAGTACTTC.

This clone was seen at least ten times. The chain employs TRBV6-4 and TRBJ2-1; 14 positions agree with TRBD2. Germline V gene data show CDR1 as MRHNA and CDR2 as SNTAGT. The CDR3 has 15 residues. After removal of 6 bases from V and 8 bases from J, the junction contained 6 bases not matched to a gene. The CDR3 DNA follows: TGTGCCAGCAGCCCGACTAGCGGGAGGGCCGATGAGCAGTTCTTC. Amino acid sequence: CASSPTSGRADEQFF.

The chain joins TRBV5-1 to TRBJ2-3; maybe TRBD1 (5 bases). Germline CDR1 is SGHRS and CDR2 is YFSETQ. Trimming shortened V by 5 bases and J by 1 base, and 17 bases separated the two germline ends. This CDR3 comprises 16 residues. The CDR3 loop reads CASSKGAVVRTDTQYF. For the CDR3, the DNA is TGCGCCAGCAGTAAAGGGGCGGTAGTACGCACAGATACGCAGTATTTT.